This entry is about one T cell receptor beta chain. The antigen is unknown. The data were obtained in a study of OX40 agonist ivuxolimab in advanced cancers. About the study: Three patients, one with hepatocellular carcinoma and two with cutaneous melanoma, achieved partial responses. General observations from the study: Among some nonresponders, normalized T-cell clonal expansion was also low.

Repertoires were generated with immunoSEQ multiplex PCR, while TCRdb's copy carries only in-frame clones and drops some. Seen here are 30,000 to 40,000 clones, around four fifths observed once, and the top ten hold 20% to 30%. In germline, CDR1 is LGHNA, CDR2 YNFKEQ. The V and J ends lost 0 bases and 4 bases respectively, with 4 bases between them. The CDR3 runs to 12 residues. The V and J genes are TRBV4-2 and TRBJ2-7; the D is unclear. The starting material was CD4+ or CD8+ T cells sorted from blood, obtained in a trial of the OX40 agonist ivuxolimab. This clonotype originated in an adult with an advanced solid tumor such as melanoma, head and neck, liver or kidney cancer. This CDR3 reads CASSQEGYEQYF. CDR3 bases: TGTGCCAGCAGCCAAGAGGGGTACGAGCAGTACTTC.